Each of the 32 T cell receptor beta chains below was sequenced from the same sample in a study of neurological immune-mediated disorders. One entry per CDR3 protein results from TCRdb running MiXCR on the 5' RACE reads. The table has 72,000 or so distinct CDR3 sequences, under 20% seen once. The sample consisted of PBMCs. These receptors were taken from a woman aged 40 to 50 in good health.

In this sample, this clonotype turned up many times. This rearrangement joins TRBV5-1 to TRBJ2-2; the D is unclear. This CDR3 has 12 residues. Germline lookup yields CDR1 SGHRS and CDR2 YFSETQ. V was pared by 6 bases and J by 3 bases, with 6 bases between. CDR3 loop: CASKSYTGELFF. The CDR3 nucleotides are TGCGCCAGCAAGTCGTACACCGGGGAGCTGTTTTTT. The full variable domain, completed using reference TRBV5-1 and TRBJ2-2, is KAGVTQTPRYLIKTRGQQVTLSCSPISGHRSVSWYQQTPGQGLQFLFEYFSETQRNKGNFPGRFSGRQFSNSRSEMNVSTLELGDSALYLCASKSYTGELFFGEGSRLTVL.

The sample holds many counts of this clonotype. This chain connects TRBV3-1 to TRBJ1-1; D not certain. Trimming stripped 0 bases from V and 1 base from J, with 9 bases between. The germline V gene has CDR1 LGHDT and CDR2 YNNKEL (reference sequence). The CDR3 runs 15 residues. The CDR3, as DNA: TGTGCCAGCAGCCAAGACGGGATTCCGAACACTGAAGCTTTCTTT. Its protein is CASSQDGIPNTEAFF. The variable domain in full, completed from reference TRBV3-1 and TRBJ1-1, reads DTAVSQTPKYLVTQMGNDKSIKCEQNLGHDTMYWYKQDSKKFLKIMFSYNNKELIINETVPNRFSPKSPDKAHLNLHINSLELGDSAVYFCASSQDGIPNTEAFFGQGTRLTVV.

This clonotype appeared a few times. V gene TRBV6-5 combines with J gene TRBJ2-1, with TRBD1 identical over 10 bases. J lost 9 bases, V lost 4 bases, and 6 bases had no gene match. CDR1 and CDR2 from the germline V gene are MNHEY and SVGAGI. The CDR3 contains 14 residues. This CDR3 reads CASSSGQGIVEQFF. The CDR3 DNA sequence: TGTGCCAGCAGTTCGGGACAGGGGATTGTTGAGCAGTTCTTC.

This clonotype appeared many times. The gene calls are TRBV20-1 and TRBJ2-3; no clear D. From germline, CDR1 is DFQATT and CDR2 SNEGSKA (reference sequence). The CDR3 runs 10 residues. Between the trimmed V and J ends, which lost 5 bases and 6 bases, there was a span of 6 bases. The CDR3 coding sequence is TGCAGTGCTCTAGGGGATACGCAGTATTTT. Translating gives CSALGDTQYF.

The rearrangement joins TRBV2 to TRBJ2-5; no firm D call. Germline lookup yields CDR1 SNHLY and CDR2 FYNNEI. The CDR3 has 14 residues. Trimming cost V 5 bases and J 4 bases, with 14 bases left between them. The CDR3 spells CASSPILNGETQYF. CDR3 DNA sequence: TGTGCCAGCAGTCCGATCTTAAACGGAGAGACCCAGTACTTC.

This clonotype has ten or more counts. The chain links TRBV12-3 or TRBV12-4 to TRBJ2-1; D might be TRBD1 (6 bases). This CDR3 comprises 15 residues. Between the trimmed V and J ends, which lost 5 bases and 2 bases, there was a span of 13 bases. The CDR3 coding sequence is TGTGCCAGCAGTCAGGACAGATCCCCCTACAATGAGCAGTTCTTC. It translates to CASSQDRSPYNEQFF.

This clonotype was recorded many times. The V and J genes are TRBV28 and TRBJ1-1; D might be TRBD1 (6 bases). The germline gives CDR1 MDHEN, CDR2 SYDVKM. V lost 2 bases, J lost 5 bases, and 15 bases lay in between. This CDR3 spans 15 amino acids. The CDR3 DNA follows: TGTGCCAGCAGTTTAGGGGGGCAGGGTGGGACTGAAGCTTTCTTT. Encoded protein: CASSLGGQGGTEAFF.

Points on this clonotype: Just one base apart from a much larger clone, this may be a read error. The rearrangement links TRBV6-6 to TRBJ2-2; 9 bases match TRBD1. The junction had 9 bases not matched to a gene; V was cut back by 3 bases and J by 7 bases. Germline V gene sequence: CDR1 MNHNY, CDR2 SVGAGI (reference sequence). CDR3 length: 16 residues. CDR3 region: CASSYTGTGRYGELFF. In DNA form, the CDR3 reads TGTGCCAGCAGTTATACCGGGACAGGGCGATACGGGGAGCTGTTTTTT.

V gene TRBV7-9 combines with J gene TRBJ1-1; possible D gene TRBD1, 5 bases. The CDR3 runs 14 residues. Germline assignment: CDR1 SEHNR and CDR2 FQNEAQ (reference sequence). V lost 6 bases and J 11 bases, leaving 22 bases between the germline ends. The CDR3 region has the DNA TGTGCCAGCAGTGAAACCACGGGGACGGAATATGCTTTCTTT. Translating it yields CASSETTGTEYAFF.

In its sample, this clonotype was seen many times. The V and J genes are TRBV10-3 and TRBJ1-6; tentatively, D is TRBD1 (6 bases). In germline, CDR1 is ENHRY, CDR2 SYGVKD. The CDR3 runs to 15 residues. The CDR3 nucleotides are TGTGCTGCCCGGGGGGCAGAGAATTATAATTCACCCCTCCACTTT. It translates to CAARGAENYNSPLHF.

The sample holds many counts of this clonotype. The J gene is TRBJ2-5, the V gene TRBV28; D gene uncertain. The V gene lost 7 bases and the J gene lost 2 bases, with 8 bases spanning the gap. The CDR3 is made up of 12 amino acids. CDR1 and CDR2 (germline): MDHEN, SYDVKM. Here the CDR3 DNA reads TGTGCCAGCAAGCGAATACAAGAGACCCAGTACTTC. This encodes CASKRIQETQYF.

This clonotype was seen many times. V and J are TRBV3-1 and TRBJ1-3; 7 bases match TRBD1. This CDR3 region has 15 residues. V trimming: 4 bases; J trimming: 2 bases; junction bases outside the gene matches: 5. Germline V lookup: CDR1 LGHDT, CDR2 YNNKEL (reference sequence). This chain's CDR3 is CASSRDSLPGNTIYF. CDR3 in DNA: TGTGCCAGCAGCCGGGACAGCCTGCCTGGAAACACCATATATTTT.

The V and J genes are TRBV12-3 or TRBV12-4 and TRBJ1-6; 9 bases are shared with TRBD1. This CDR3 comprises 16 residues. The V segment lost 3 bases and the J segment 9 bases; nucleotides outside the gene matches: 9. The CDR3 DNA sequence: TGTGCCAGCAGTTTTCACGGACAGGGGAGGAGTTCACCCCTCCACTTT. Protein: CASSFHGQGRSSPLHF.

This chain links TRBV12-3 or TRBV12-4 with TRBJ2-4; D possibly corresponds to TRBD2 (7 bases). Trimming removed 3 bases from V and 0 bases from J, with 33 bases in between. The CDR3 is 23 residues long. The CDR3 coding sequence is TGTGCCAGCAGTTTGGACCTCCTGGTGGGGGGGCCCTCGGGTAATGTAGCCAAAAACATTCAGTACTTC. Translation: CASSLDLLVGGPSGNVAKNIQYF.

This clonotype was seen at least ten times. This chain connects TRBV20-1 to TRBJ2-7; TRBD1 might be the D (6 bases). This CDR3 is built from 13 residues. In germline, CDR1 is DFQATT, CDR2 SNEGSKA (reference sequence). The germline V and J ends were trimmed by 5 bases and 5 bases, with 16 bases remaining between them. CDR3 residues: CSAHRQVLDEQYF. CDR3 bases: TGCAGTGCTCACCGACAGGTGCTGGACGAGCAGTACTTC.

In this sample, this clonotype turned up many times. The chain has TRBV5-1 and TRBJ1-1, with D possibly matching TRBD1 (5 bases). The CDR3 totals 14 residues. Germline-derived CDR1 and CDR2 are SGHRS and YFSETQ. Trimming cost V 6 bases and J 0 bases, with 12 bases left between them. CDR3: CASTLGQVNTEAFF. The CDR3 nucleotides read TGCGCCAGCACCCTGGGGCAGGTGAACACTGAAGCTTTCTTT.

There are many counts of this clonotype. V and J are TRBV10-1 and TRBJ2-3; TRBD1 agrees at 7 bases. With 3 bases clipped from V and 5 bases from J, the junction kept 5 bases outside the gene matches. The CDR3 length is 14 residues. Germline CDR1 WNHNN, CDR2 SYGVQD (reference sequence). Here the CDR3 DNA reads TGCGCCAGCAGTGAAGGGGGCGCGGGAGATACGCAGTATTTT. Protein sequence: CASSEGGAGDTQYF.

The chain's CDR3 is CATSRDRATTTLHF. The DNA of the CDR3 is TGTGCCACCAGCAGAGATCGGGCAACGACAACCCTCCACTTT. This chain links TRBV15 with TRBJ1-6; no clear D gene. The CDR3 sequence is 14 residues long. Trimming shortened V by 0 bases and J by 14 bases, and 14 bases separated the two germline ends. CDR1 is LNHNV, CDR2 YYDKDF, per germline (reference sequence).

This clonotype was seen at least ten times. V usage is TRBV4-3 and J usage is TRBJ2-3; D is perhaps TRBD1 or TRBD2 (5 bases each). Germline loops: CDR1 LGHNA, CDR2 YSLEER. V was pared by 0 bases and J by 10 bases, with 17 bases between. The CDR3 sequence is 15 residues long. The CDR3 coding sequence is TGCGCCAGCAGCCAAGATCTCGTCCTCCGGGGCGCGCAGTATTTT. Translating it yields CASSQDLVLRGAQYF.

This clonotype was observed at least ten times. V usage is TRBV5-1 and J usage is TRBJ2-1, with D maybe TRBD2 (6 bases). CDR3 size: 15 residues. V lost 1 base and J 6 bases, leaving 14 bases between the germline ends. Germline V gene sequence: CDR1 SGHRS, CDR2 YFSETQ. The CDR3 is CASSLSGRLVNEQFF. In DNA form, the CDR3 reads TGCGCCAGCAGCTTGTCCGGCAGACTAGTCAATGAGCAGTTCTTC.

This clonotype appeared once. This chain connects TRBV29-1 to TRBJ2-6, with D tentatively TRBD2 (5 bases). The CDR3 length is 15 residues. Germline assignment: CDR1 SQVTM and CDR2 ANQGSEA. V dropped 7 bases and J dropped 1 base, with 14 bases sitting between them. The DNA for the CDR3 is TGCAGCGCTGGGAGTGGGGTGTCTGGGGCCAACGTCCTGACTTTC. Protein sequence: CSAGSGVSGANVLTF.

Comments on this clonotype: This clone may be a read error of a much larger clone one base away. This sequence joins TRBV20-1 and TRBJ2-3; 8 bases agree with TRBD2. Germline V gene data show CDR1 as DFQATT and CDR2 as SNEGSKA (reference sequence). The CDR3 loop spans 15 amino acids. The junction had 11 bases not matched to a gene; V was cut back by 5 bases and J by 4 bases. The DNA for the CDR3 is TGCAGTGCTCCCATTGGAGCGGGGGCTTCAGATACGCAGTATTTT. Amino acids: CSAPIGAGASDTQYF.

This clonotype was counted ten times or more. The chain employs TRBV2 and TRBJ2-7, with D uncertain. Trimming shortened V by 2 bases and J by 3 bases, and 8 bases separated the two germline ends. Germline V gene sequence: CDR1 SNHLY, CDR2 FYNNEI. This CDR3 is built from 13 residues. The CDR3 DNA is TGTGCCAGCAGTGAAAGCCAGAGCTACGAGCAGTACTTC. As protein: CASSESQSYEQYF.

This clonotype occurred many times. V and J are TRBV20-1 and TRBJ1-2, with 10 bases matching TRBD1. CDR3 length: 14 amino acids. From germline, CDR1 is DFQATT and CDR2 SNEGSKA (reference sequence). V lost 6 bases and J lost 1; bases outside the gene matches: 5. CDR3: CSATTGGFNYGYTF. For the CDR3, the DNA is TGCAGTGCCACGACAGGGGGCTTTAACTATGGCTACACCTTC.

In this sample, this clonotype turned up many times. This rearrangement joins TRBV9 to TRBJ1-5; maybe TRBD1 (6 bases). Trimming removed 3 bases from V and 5 bases from J, with 12 bases in between. The length of the CDR3 is 14 residues. CDR1 SGDLS and CDR2 YYNGEE come from the germline V gene. In DNA, the CDR3 is TGTGCCAGCAGCGCCGGTACAGGGTATCAGCCCCAGCATTTT. Translating it yields CASSAGTGYQPQHF.

In its sample, this clonotype was seen many times. The chain is built from TRBV5-1 and TRBJ1-1; D may be TRBD1 (5 bases). The CDR3 has 13 residues. CDR1 is SGHRS, CDR2 YFSETQ, per germline. The V gene lost 4 bases and the J gene lost 2 bases, with 9 bases spanning the gap. In DNA form, the CDR3 reads TGCGCCAGCAGCCCACAGGTAAACACTGAAGCTTTCTTT. It specifies CASSPQVNTEAFF. The full variable domain, completed using reference TRBV5-1 and TRBJ1-1, is KAGVTQTPRYLIKTRGQQVTLSCSPISGHRSVSWYQQTPGQGLQFLFEYFSETQRNKGNFPGRFSGRQFSNSRSEMNVSTLELGDSALYLCASSPQVNTEAFFGQGTRLTVV.

There are many counts of this clonotype. CDR3 protein: CASNLQGNTGELFF. In DNA form, the CDR3 reads TGTGCCAGCAATCTCCAGGGGAACACCGGGGAGCTGTTTTTT. The V and J genes are TRBV12-3 or TRBV12-4 and TRBJ2-2; a weak D match, TRBD1 (5 bases). Trimming stripped 7 bases from V and 1 base from J, with 10 bases between. The CDR3 consists of 14 residues.

This clonotype showed up just a few times. The chain has TRBV7-9 and TRBJ1-2; tentatively, D is TRBD1 (6 bases). V lost 1 base, J lost 4 bases, and 10 bases lay in between. The germline V gene encodes CDR1 SEHNR and CDR2 FQNEAQ (reference sequence). The CDR3 consists of 14 residues. This chain's CDR3 is CASSLGQVFYGYTF. In nucleotides, the CDR3 is TGTGCCAGCAGCTTAGGACAGGTCTTCTATGGCTACACCTTC. Combining the CDR3 with reference TRBV7-9 and TRBJ1-2 gives the whole variable domain DTGVSQNPRHKITKRGQNVTFRCDPISEHNRLYWYRQTLGQGPEFLTYFQNEAQLEKSRLLSDRFSAERPKGSFSTLEIQRTEQGDSAMYLCASSLGQVFYGYTFGSGTRLTVV.

This clonotype was seen repeatedly, ten times or more. The gene calls are TRBV6-5 and TRBJ2-4; TRBD1 aligns across 8 bases. The germline CDR1 and CDR2 sequences are MNHEY and SVGAGI. V gave up 6 bases and J gave up 4 bases; unmatched junction bases: 8. This CDR3 is built from 15 residues. This CDR3 reads CASRSDRGPKNIQYF. CDR3 coding DNA: TGTGCCAGCAGAAGTGACAGGGGACCTAAAAACATTCAGTACTTC.

This clonotype was seen ten or more times. The chain joins TRBV7-2 to TRBJ2-5, with 8 bases fitting TRBD1. Germline values: CDR1 SGHTA, CDR2 FQGNSA. With 2 bases clipped from V and 2 bases from J, the junction kept 7 bases outside the gene matches. CDR3 length equals 16 residues. CDR3: CASSLRVRGQQETQYF. The CDR3 region has the DNA TGTGCCAGCAGCTTACGCGTCAGGGGGCAACAAGAGACCCAGTACTTC.

This clonotype was counted ten times or more. The rearrangement joins TRBV5-5 to TRBJ2-1; D tentatively fits TRBD1 or TRBD2 (5 bases each). Trimming stripped 4 bases from V and 1 base from J, with 18 bases between. The CDR3 length is 17 residues. Germline loops: CDR1 SGHKS, CDR2 YYEKEE (reference sequence). The CDR3 loop is CASSLYPGTGSYNEQFF. The CDR3 DNA follows: TGTGCCAGCAGCCTATACCCAGGGACGGGGTCCTACAATGAGCAGTTCTTC.

In its sample, this clonotype was seen many times. The V and J genes are TRBV24-1 and TRBJ2-3, with D possibly TRBD1 on 5 matching bases. Germline-derived CDR1 and CDR2 are KGHDR and SFDVKD. Trimming shortened V by 4 bases and J by 4 bases, and 23 bases separated the two germline ends. This CDR3 has 18 residues. Here the CDR3 DNA reads TGTGCCACCAGTGACCCCACCGGGCAGGGTGGTAGGGCAGATACGCAGTATTTT. It codes for CATSDPTGQGGRADTQYF.